The rows below give T cell receptor beta chains drawn from one sample of a study of blood T cell repertoires in COVID-19. Only in-frame clones appear in the TCRdb table, and some are missing; sequencing was by immunoSEQ multiplex PCR. The sample carries some 170,000 clones, approximately 80% recorded once. The material sequenced was peripheral blood. The source is a woman aged 40 to 50 with COVID-19, enrolled during active disease. Each CDR3 is given with its conserved first and last residue. A D gene is named only where the DNA matches it firmly. Size tells how often a clone was seen (once, few, many) or the class of an expanded clone, and some rows leave it out.

TRBV19,few,.,TRBJ1-5,TGTGCCAGTAACAGGAGTAATCAGCCCCAGCATTTT,CASNRSNQPQHF
TRBV6-1,.,.,TRBJ2-3,TGTGCCAGCAGTGAAGCCCAGTATAGCACAGATACGCAGTATTTT,CASSEAQYSTDTQYF
TRBV15,.,TRBD1,TRBJ1-1,TGTGCCACCAGCAGATCGCCGGGACAGATGAACACTGAAGCTTTCTTT,CATSRSPGQMNTEAFF
TRBV7-9,.,.,TRBJ2-5,TGTGCCAGCAGCTTAGCGGGAGGACAAGAGACCCAGTACTTC,CASSLAGGQETQYF
TRBV19,.,TRBD2,TRBJ2-7,TGTGCCAGTAGTGCAGGACTAGCGGGGGGAAGTGACGAGCAGTACTTC,CASSAGLAGGSDEQYF
TRBV19,.,TRBD2,TRBJ2-1,TGTGCCAGTAACTTACTAGCGGGAGGGCCTGTTGAGCAGTTCTTC,CASNLLAGGPVEQFF
TRBV5-4,few,TRBD2,TRBJ2-2,TGTGCCAGCAGCCGGGACTACTCCGGGGAGCTGTTTTTT,CASSRDYSGELFF
TRBV7-2,.,.,TRBJ1-1,TGTGCCAGCAGCTTAGGACAGTTCAACACTGAAGCTTTCTTT,CASSLGQFNTEAFF
TRBV24-1,.,TRBD1,TRBJ1-2,TGTGCCACCAGTAAGGGGGCTGGCTACACCTTC,CATSKGAGYTF
TRBV13,few,.,TRBJ2-2,TGTGCCAGCAGCTTAGCCCGGGGAGGGAACACCGGGGAGCTGTTTTTT,CASSLARGGNTGELFF
TRBV7-2,.,TRBD1,TRBJ2-2,TGTGCCAGCAGCTTAGGTTCAGGGGGCGGCGGGGAGCTGTTTTTT,CASSLGSGGGGELFF
TRBV28,.,.,TRBJ1-2,TGTGCCAGCAGTTTACCAGGGCGCGTTGATGGCTACACCTTC,CASSLPGRVDGYTF
TRBV11-3,.,TRBD1,TRBJ1-5,TGTGCCAGCAGCTTATCAGGGACAGGGGGCGGACGAGGTCAGCCCCAGCATTTT,CASSLSGTGGGRGQPQHF
TRBV5-1,.,TRBD2,TRBJ2-7,TGCGCCAGCAGCTTGGGACTAGCGGGGGGGTCCTACGAGCAGTACTTC,CASSLGLAGGSYEQYF
TRBV28,few,TRBD1,TRBJ1-6,TGTGCCAGCAGTTTGTACAGGGGAAATTCACCCCTCCACTTT,CASSLYRGNSPLHF